This section outlines one T cell receptor (beta chain) sequence together with its context. Its cognate antigen is unknown. Germline values: CDR1 LGHDT, CDR2 YNNKEL (reference sequence). The ends were cut back, 6 bases at V and 3 bases at J, with 8 bases in the middle. The CDR3 runs 12 residues. This sample was taken from a study of vaccination effects on CD4 cells after COVID-19. Using viral peptide pools, the ViraFEST assay grew out antigen-specific CD4+ T cells prior to sequencing. CD4+ T cell isolation took place after approximately 11 days of culture. The person was diagnosed with PCR-confirmed SARS-CoV-2 infection between March and December 2020. Two-dose BNT162b2 or mRNA-1273 vaccination was given to participants. The repertoire was sequenced with immunoSEQ multiplex PCR; TCRdb's copy has only in-frame clones and lacks some. The profile shows roughly 16,000 clones, 74% of them singletons.

The sequence came from a human donor who had a prior SARS-CoV-2 infection. This specimen was CD4+ T cells from PBMCs cultured with SARS-CoV-2 spike peptides, taken after COVID-19 vaccination. The chain employs TRBV3-1 (or the pseudogene TRBV3-2) and TRBJ2-5, with D uncertain. This CDR3 is CASSYWEETQYF. CDR3 DNA sequence: TGTGCCAGCAGTTACTGGGAAGAGACCCAGTACTTC.